One and the same sample provided the 13 T cell receptor beta chains below, sequenced in a study of blood T cell repertoires in COVID-19. Sequenced by immunoSEQ multiplex PCR; TCRdb stores in-frame clones only, minus some. The sample carries approximately 96,000 clones, roughly 90% recorded once. Input material: peripheral blood. These receptors all stem from a woman aged 80 or over with acute or convalescent COVID-19.

V gene TRBV18 combines with J gene TRBJ1-1; 7 bases are shared with TRBD1. This CDR3 has 15 amino acids. Per the germline V gene, CDR1 is KGHSH and CDR2 is LQKENI. V lost 5 bases, J lost 0 bases, and 6 bases stayed unmatched. The CDR3 here is CASSGDRNMNTEAFF. The CDR3 coding sequence is TGTGCCAGCTCAGGGGACAGAAACATGAACACTGAAGCTTTCTTT.

The chain is built from TRBV11-2 and TRBJ2-3; 11 bases fit TRBD2. Germline values: CDR1 SGHAT, CDR2 FQNNGV. V trimming: 5 bases; J trimming: 2 bases; junction bases outside the gene matches: 9. This CDR3 contains 17 residues. CDR3 coding DNA: TGTGCCAGCAGCCCCCGCGGGACTAGCGGAAACACAGATACGCAGTATTTT. Its translation is CASSPRGTSGNTDTQYF.

The chain has TRBV3-1 (or the pseudogene TRBV3-2) and TRBJ2-3, with D possibly TRBD2 on 6 matching bases. Trimming removed 1 base at V and 1 base at J, with 12 bases between. In germline, CDR1 is LGHDT, CDR2 YNNKEL (reference sequence). The CDR3 contains 16 residues. The CDR3: CASSQAGGRGTDTQYF. As DNA, the CDR3 is TGTGCCAGCAGCCAAGCCGGAGGGAGAGGCACAGATACGCAGTATTTT.

Here the CDR3 DNA reads TGTGCCAGCAGCTTAGATGGGACAGGGGTTGGGGAGACCCAGTACTTC. Its translation: CASSLDGTGVGETQYF. The V gene is TRBV11-3, the J gene TRBJ2-5; 10 nucleotides line up with TRBD1. J gave up 5 bases and V 0 bases, and 6 bases lay outside the gene matches. In germline, CDR1 is SGHNT, CDR2 YENEEA. CDR3 size: 16 residues.

The rearrangement links TRBV4-2 to TRBJ2-1; D might be TRBD2 (6 bases). Looked up from germline, CDR1 is LGHNA and CDR2 is YNFKEQ. This CDR3 region has 13 residues. V was shortened by 0 bases and J by 8 bases, with 8 bases between the two germline ends. CDR3 coding DNA: TGTGCCAGCAGCCAAGATTGGGACTATGAGCAGTTCTTC. Its translation is CASSQDWDYEQFF.

The V and J genes are TRBV5-1 and TRBJ2-3; 9 bases map to TRBD2. Germline values: CDR1 SGHRS, CDR2 YFSETQ. There are 15 residues in the CDR3. The V and J ends lost 4 bases and 0 bases, in that order; junction bases with no gene match: 3. In DNA form, the CDR3 reads TGCGCCAGCAGCGATACTAGCGGGAGCACAGATACGCAGTATTTT. Its protein product is CASSDTSGSTDTQYF.

The chain joins TRBV19 to TRBJ1-1; possible D gene TRBD1, 6 bases. Trimming took 5 bases from V and 5 from J, leaving 18 bases between them. The CDR3 runs 15 residues. Germline-derived CDR1 and CDR2 are LNHDA and SQIVND (reference sequence). CDR3 sequence: CASSPGTIGTTEAFF. CDR3 nucleotides: TGTGCCAGTAGTCCCGGGACAATTGGGACGACTGAAGCTTTCTTT.

The chain links TRBV7-8 to TRBJ2-7; the D is unclear. The CDR3 extends over 11 amino acids. With 5 bases removed from V and 5 bases from J, the gap between germline ends came to 7 bases. The germline V gene has CDR1 SGHVS and CDR2 FQNEAQ. The CDR3 protein is CASSPLDEQYF. The DNA for the CDR3 is TGTGCCAGCAGCCCTTTAGACGAGCAGTACTTC.

V is TRBV13 and J is TRBJ1-6; no clear D gene. Germline lookup yields CDR1 PRHDT and CDR2 FYEKMQ (reference sequence). The CDR3 loop spans 17 amino acids. Trimming removed 5 bases at V and 2 bases at J, with 16 bases between. The CDR3 DNA follows: TGTGCCAGCAGCCCAGCACCCGGAGGGCCCTATAATTCACCCCTCCACTTT. This translates into CASSPAPGGPYNSPLHF.

The chain is built from TRBV7-2 and TRBJ1-1; 8 nucleotides agree with TRBD1. The J segment lost 7 bases and the V segment lost 7 bases, leaving 8 bases of the junction unmatched. The V gene's germline CDR1 is SGHTA and CDR2 FQGNSA. CDR3 length equals 13 residues. The CDR3 region has the DNA TGTGCCAGCACCCCGGACAGGGAGGGTGAAGCTTTCTTT. It translates to CASTPDREGEAFF.

The chain has TRBV4-3 and TRBJ2-1; 7 nucleotides agree with TRBD1. This CDR3 is built from 16 residues. V gave up 0 bases and J gave up 2 bases; unmatched junction bases: 4. Germline CDR1 is LGHNA and CDR2 is YSLEER. CDR3 protein: CASSQERQGPYNEQFF. CDR3 DNA sequence: TGCGCCAGCAGCCAAGAGAGACAGGGACCCTACAATGAGCAGTTCTTC.

The chain recombines TRBV6-6 with TRBJ2-7; tentative D call: TRBD1 (6 bases). CDR1 is MNHNY, CDR2 SVGAGI, per germline (reference sequence). Deletions cut 7 bases from V and 0 bases from J, with 10 bases between. The CDR3 covers 13 residues. The CDR3 region has the DNA TGTGCCAGCAACGAACAGGGCTCCTACGAGCAGTACTTC. This translates into CASNEQGSYEQYF.

In DNA form, the CDR3 reads TGTGCCAGCAGCGGGGGCTCTCATACTCAGTACTTC. It codes for CASSGGSHTQYF. The chain recombines TRBV7-2 with TRBJ2-4, with a weak D call TRBD1 (6 bases). Germline V gene lookup returns CDR1 SGHTA and CDR2 FQGNSA. The CDR3 runs 12 residues. Trimming pared 5 bases from V and 12 bases from J, leaving 14 bases between.